This is a list of T cell receptor beta chains from one sample in a study of CD8 T cells in Susac syndrome. TCRdb re-derived calls from the immunoSEQ multiplex PCR reads in MiXCR, one entry per CDR3 protein. Of about 240,000 distinct CDR3 sequences listed, 96% are singletons. The sample consisted of CD4+ T cells from PBMCs. The source is a human donor with Susac syndrome. The CDR3 runs from the conserved cysteine through the conserved F or W. A D gene is named only where the DNA matches it firmly.

d_call,cdr3_length,v_call,cdr3_aa
-,11,TRBV28,CASSHTNGYTF
TRBD1,16,TRBV30,CAWSVIDRTGAYEQYF
-,13,TRBV28,CASRGQEYNEQFF
-,15,TRBV5-1,CASSLSQPSWETQYF
-,14,TRBV7-3,CASSPGWGNTEAFF
-,17,TRBV12-3/TRBV12-4,CASSPWDGPSGANVLTF
-,11,TRBV5-1,CASSSPDEQYF
-,14,TRBV6-5,CASSYQTGTGELFF
-,13,TRBV11-2,CASSFNGLREQFF
-,14,TRBV20-1,CSARDLGAGNTIYF
TRBD2,16,TRBV19,CASSLRGLAGGETQYF
TRBD1,15,TRBV11-1,CASSLGQGVRNEQFF
TRBD2,18,TRBV6-1,CASTRRLAGGVARETQYF
-,18,TRBV3-1,CASSQGHFRVAGANVLTF
-,15,TRBV15,CATSREGYINQPQHF
-,13,TRBV28,CASRPTVSYEQYF
-,14,TRBV18,CASSPGSRQETQYF
-,15,TRBV30,CAWLGGGWRNYGYTF
TRBD2,16,TRBV28,CASSSFLGGRAVEQFF
-,16,TRBV4-1,CASSQGPGRTQPGYTF
TRBD2,15,TRBV20-1,CSARGTSGPHNEQFF
-,17,TRBV11-1,CASSPLLNSYSYNEQFF
TRBD2,11,TRBV14,CASSQGTSSFF
TRBD1,17,TRBV7-9,CASRADRAEGENEKLFF
-,16,TRBV28,CASSPLRRAEDNEQFF
TRBD2,16,TRBV6-5,CASSYAGDSSSYEQYF
-,11,TRBV29-1,CSVKDANEQFF
-,14,TRBV12-3/TRBV12-4,CASSFSGSYNEQFF
-,11,TRBV29-1,CSVGGGEGYTF
-,13,TRBV11-3,CASSARRTDTQYF
TRBD1,13,TRBV29-1,CSADRGNTGELFF
TRBD2,15,TRBV5-1,CASSSPGLAVNEQFF
TRBD1,15,TRBV5-1,CASSFGQGDTDTQYF
-,14,TRBV29-1,CSVEESVWIYGYTF
-,13,TRBV30,CAWSGQGNNEQYF
-,15,TRBV7-6,CASSPRRGVTYEQYF
-,13,TRBV20-1,CSVPGTVNTEAFF
-,16,TRBV11-1,CASSLARDPAKNIQYF
TRBD1,16,TRBV27,CASSPTTGVRVETQYF
TRBD1,13,TRBV5-6,CASSGDRAGEQYF
-,13,TRBV29-1,CSFLEGSGYEQYF
-,15,TRBV9,CASSPQEGYTGELFF